This paragraph reports one T cell receptor (beta chain). Donors each provided approximately 9.6 milliliters of peripheral blood. These data are taken from a study of blood T cells in healthy people across ages. The use of a sample-barcoded 5' primer and a J-beta primer mix characterized a second PCR of 7 to 11 cycles. Every cDNA was tagged by a template-switch adaptor with 12 random nucleotides. TCRdb analysed the 5' RACE reads with MiXCR anew, one entry per CDR3 protein. The repertoire consists of some 880,000 distinct CDR3 sequences, with 35% to 40% occurring once and the leading ten covering approximately 13%. CDR3 length: 15 amino acids. V was cut by 6 bases and J by 0 bases, with 12 bases left in between. Germline CDR1 reads MNHNS; CDR2 reads SASEGT.

The TCR was taken from a man younger than 35 in good health. The sequenced sample consisted of blood. The rearrangement joins TRBV6-1 to TRBJ1-5; D is possibly TRBD1 (5 bases). This CDR3 is CASRGHPYSNQPQHF. In DNA, the CDR3 is TGTGCCAGCAGAGGACACCCCTATAGCAATCAGCCCCAGCATTTT.